Following are 18 T cell receptor beta chains from one sample sequenced in a study of blood T cell repertoires in COVID-19. Here immunoSEQ multiplex PCR was the method, and the copy in TCRdb shows in-frame clones only, minus some. The table includes tens of thousands of clones, 85% detected once. The sequenced sample consisted of peripheral blood. Receptors originate from an elderly man with acute or convalescent COVID-19.

The chain couples TRBV5-4 to TRBJ1-2, with 7 bases that match TRBD1. Germline CDR1 SGHNT, CDR2 YYREEE (reference sequence). The CDR3 totals 15 residues. V dropped 5 bases and J dropped 4; count of bases not matched to a gene: 11. The CDR3 reads CASRDPGQTRYGYTF. Here the CDR3 DNA reads TGTGCCAGCAGAGATCCGGGACAGACACGCTATGGCTACACCTTC.

This clone is a singleton in its sample. This chain uses TRBV18 with TRBJ1-5; maybe TRBD1 (6 bases). Between the trimmed V and J ends, which lost 0 bases and 7 bases, there was a span of 13 bases. The CDR3 sequence is 15 residues long. Germline V gene lookup returns CDR1 KGHSH and CDR2 LQKENI. The CDR3 sequence is CASSPPNAGAQPQHF. The CDR3 DNA sequence: TGTGCCAGCTCACCACCGAATGCAGGGGCCCAGCCCCAGCATTTT.

This chain joins TRBV7-6 and TRBJ2-5; the match to TRBD2 covers 8 bases. In germline, CDR1 is SGHVS, CDR2 FNYEAQ. The ends lost 1 base at V and 5 bases at J; junction bases unmatched: 6. The CDR3 runs 15 residues. In DNA, the CDR3 is TGTGCCAGCAGCTTAGATACGGGAGGGTCGGAGACCCAGTACTTC. This gives the protein CASSLDTGGSETQYF.

The V call is TRBV5-1, the J call TRBJ2-2; 7 bases are a match to TRBD1. Per germline, CDR1 SGHRS and CDR2 YFSETQ. V shed 5 bases and J 9 bases; nucleotides not matched to a gene: 10. The CDR3 is 14 amino acids. In nucleotides, the CDR3 is TGCGCCAGCAGGCCGACAGGGCCCGACCGGGAGCTGTTTTTT. Its protein is CASRPTGPDRELFF.

The rearrangement joins TRBV19 to TRBJ2-7, with a tentative D call TRBD1 (5 bases). Germline lookup yields CDR1 LNHDA and CDR2 SQIVND (reference sequence). This CDR3 is built from 13 residues. Trimming cost V 1 base and J 4 bases, with 8 bases left between them. DNA of the CDR3: TGTGCCAGTAGTATAGTAAGGGGATACGAGCAGTACTTC. Its translation: CASSIVRGYEQYF.

The gene calls are TRBV18 and TRBJ2-2; tentative D call: TRBD2 (6 bases). Germline CDR1 and CDR2: KGHSH and LQKENI. Trimming left V 1 base short and J 0 bases short, with 9 bases between. The CDR3 covers 16 residues. The CDR3 DNA reads as TGTGCCAGCTCACCACTAGCGGCCTCGAACACCGGGGAGCTGTTTTTT. Translating gives CASSPLAASNTGELFF.

The CDR3 bases are TGTGCCAGCAGCTTGACCGGGATGGGTAACACCATATATTTT. Translated, it gives CASSLTGMGNTIYF. This chain connects TRBV5-5 to TRBJ1-3; D unresolved. Between the trimmed V and J ends, which lost 1 base and 7 bases, there was a span of 12 bases. Germline V gives CDR1 SGHKS, CDR2 YYEKEE (reference sequence). The CDR3 length is 14 residues.

The chain uses TRBV4-2 and TRBJ2-1; 7 bases agree with TRBD1. The CDR3 is made up of 14 amino acids. The trim removed 0 bases at V and 7 bases at J, leaving 3 bases unmatched. Germline assignment: CDR1 LGHNA and CDR2 YNFKEQ. CDR3 residues: CASSQEDRVNEQFF. DNA of the CDR3: TGTGCCAGCAGCCAAGAAGACAGGGTGAATGAGCAGTTCTTC.

The chain uses TRBV5-6 and TRBJ2-7; 8 nucleotides align to TRBD2. J lost 3 bases, V lost 2 bases, and 7 bases had no gene match. The CDR3 is 15 residues long. Germline lookup yields CDR1 SGHDT and CDR2 YYEEEE. The CDR3 nucleotides are TGTGCCAGCAGCTTACCGGGAGGGCGTAACTACGAGCAGTACTTC. This encodes CASSLPGGRNYEQYF.

This sequence joins TRBV7-9 and TRBJ2-2, with D uncertain. CDR3 length: 14 amino acids. V was clipped by 7 bases and J by 6 bases, with 15 bases between them. The germline V gene encodes CDR1 SEHNR and CDR2 FQNEAQ (reference sequence). CDR3 amino acids: CASTLGTEAGELFF. Here the CDR3 DNA reads TGTGCCAGCACCCTTGGTACAGAAGCCGGGGAGCTGTTTTTT.

The chain couples TRBV10-2 to TRBJ2-5; 12 nucleotides line up with TRBD2. J lost 0 bases, V lost 3 bases, and 8 bases had no gene match. The CDR3 consists of 18 residues. Germline V gene lookup returns CDR1 WSHSY and CDR2 SAAADI. The CDR3 spells CASSDFGTSGFYQETQYF. CDR3 in DNA: TGCGCCAGCAGTGATTTCGGGACTAGCGGGTTTTACCAAGAGACCCAGTACTTC.

V gene TRBV6-6 combines with J gene TRBJ2-7; a weak D match, TRBD2 (5 bases). Germline loops: CDR1 MNHNY, CDR2 SVGAGI (reference sequence). The CDR3 is made up of 15 amino acids. V lost 6 bases and J 4 bases, leaving 19 bases between the germline ends. The CDR3 DNA sequence: TGTGCCAGCAGCCGTGAGAGTCTAGCTGGGTACGAGCAGTACTTC. This encodes CASSRESLAGYEQYF.

The rearrangement joins TRBV15 to TRBJ1-1, with D perhaps matching TRBD1 (5 bases). The CDR3 is 16 residues long. V lost 1 base to trimming and J lost 5 bases, with 17 bases between them. CDR1 LNHNV and CDR2 YYDKDF come from the germline V gene (reference sequence). Written as DNA, the CDR3 is TGTGCCACCAGCAGAGGCGGGGAAGGGGCATTAACTGAAGCTTTCTTT. As protein: CATSRGGEGALTEAFF.

This clone was recorded only once. The chain links TRBV10-3 to TRBJ1-3, with D perhaps TRBD1 (6 bases). Trimming removed 6 bases from V and 0 bases from J, with 9 bases in between. Germline V lookup: CDR1 ENHRY, CDR2 SYGVKD. This CDR3 has 14 residues. CDR3 in DNA: TGTGCCATCAGCCGGGACAACTCTGGAAACACCATATATTTT. Protein: CAISRDNSGNTIYF.

Points on this clone: This specimen includes other DNA sequences encoding the same CDR3. J is TRBJ1-5 and V is TRBV14; no clear D gene. The length of the CDR3 is 13 residues. The V gene's germline CDR1 is SGHDN and CDR2 FVKESK. V lost 1 base to trimming and J lost 5 bases, with 6 bases between them. As DNA, the CDR3 is TGTGCCAGCAGCCAAGGTCTAGATCAGCCCCAGCATTTT. Encoded protein: CASSQGLDQPQHF.

The V gene is TRBV5-3, the J gene TRBJ1-4; 9 positions match TRBD1. TRBV5-3 qualifies as an ORF whose function is uncertain. V gave up 4 bases and J gave up 8 bases; unmatched junction bases: 9. This CDR3 has 15 amino acids. The CDR3 sequence is CARSGRRQGVEKLFF. The CDR3 DNA reads TGTGCCAGAAGCGGTCGTCGACAGGGGGTGGAAAAACTGTTTTTT.

This clone appeared once. V gene TRBV11-2 combines with J gene TRBJ1-1, with unresolved D. The CDR3 spans 13 residues. V was clipped by 3 bases and J by 0 bases, with 5 bases between them. In germline, CDR1 is SGHAT, CDR2 FQNNGV. CDR3 protein: CASSLRVNTEAFF. The CDR3 nucleotides read TGTGCCAGCAGCTTGAGGGTGAACACTGAAGCTTTCTTT.

This chain uses TRBV7-2 with TRBJ2-1, with 11 bases lining up with TRBD2. Per germline, CDR1 SGHTA and CDR2 FQGNSA. The V gene end was trimmed by 4 bases and the J gene end by 5 bases; junction bases not matched to a gene: 7. This CDR3 spans 16 amino acids. CDR3: CASSSDSGRAHNEQFF. The DNA for the CDR3 is TGTGCCAGCAGCTCCGATAGCGGGAGGGCCCACAATGAGCAGTTCTTC.